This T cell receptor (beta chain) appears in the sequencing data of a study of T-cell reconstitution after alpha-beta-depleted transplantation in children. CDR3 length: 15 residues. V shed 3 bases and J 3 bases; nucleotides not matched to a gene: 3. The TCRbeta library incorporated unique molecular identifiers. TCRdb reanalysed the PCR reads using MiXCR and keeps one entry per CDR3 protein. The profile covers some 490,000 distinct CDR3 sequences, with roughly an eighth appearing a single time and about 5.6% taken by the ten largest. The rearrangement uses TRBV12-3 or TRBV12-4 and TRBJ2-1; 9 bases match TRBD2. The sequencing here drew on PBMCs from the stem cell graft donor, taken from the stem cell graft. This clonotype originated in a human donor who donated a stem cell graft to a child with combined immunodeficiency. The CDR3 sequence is CASSFSSGNYNEQFF. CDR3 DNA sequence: TGTGCCAGCAGTTTCTCTAGCGGGAACTACAATGAGCAGTTCTTC.